The present T cell receptor (beta chain) was sequenced within a study of T-cell reconstitution after alpha-beta-depleted transplantation in children. The CDR3 runs 16 residues. The germline V gene encodes CDR1 LGHNA and CDR2 YSLEER. V was trimmed by 1 base and J by 2 bases, leaving 11 bases between them. This clonotype was seen a single time. Antigen unknown. As it was prepared, the TCRbeta library received unique molecular identifiers. TCRdb called the PCR reads again in MiXCR, with one record for every CDR3 protein. The top ten clones hold over 25% of a sample with about 1,000,000 distinct CDR3 sequences, about 29% of them seen once. Study results and limitations: Recipient T cells and thymic progenitors that survived were the source of the high TCRbeta diversity seen at day 60 in some patients. Several hundred rapidly expanded clones from non-depleted graft cells reportedly supplied alpha-beta T cells about two months post-transplant. One year post-transplant, T-cell counts and diversity were largely derived from T cells produced anew.

The rearrangement uses TRBV4-3 and TRBJ2-2; D perhaps matches TRBD2 (5 bases). This clonotype was sampled from a boy less than two years old who had a stem cell transplant for SCID, so the T cells may come from the graft donor. Sequencing was performed on PBMCs, mostly from graft donor cells, taken 360 days after TCRalphabeta/CD19-depleted stem cell transplant. The DNA for the CDR3 is TGCGCCAGCAGCCAAGCGGGGTGGGGAAACACCGGGGAGCTGTTTTTT. Its protein is CASSQAGWGNTGELFF.